This T cell receptor (beta chain) was identified in a study of blood T cell repertoires in COVID-19. Overall study: From the United States, Italy and Spain came samples of acute and convalescent COVID-19. From T cells, B-cell-depleted T cells, or PBMCs came the material, which was cDNA or gDNA.

This clone was counted ten times or more. The J segment lost 2 bases and the V segment lost 7 bases, leaving 1 base of the junction unmatched. This CDR3 has 13 residues. From germline, CDR1 is WSHSY and CDR2 SAAADI. Method: immunoSEQ multiplex PCR; TCRdb's copy keeps in-frame clones and lacks some. Of approximately 70,000 clones listed, approximately 85% are singletons. The sequence came from an elderly woman with active or convalescent COVID-19. Material: peripheral blood. This chain connects TRBV10-2 to TRBJ2-1, with 8 bases that match TRBD1. The CDR3 DNA follows: TGCGCCAGCACCAGGGGGCCCTACAATGAGCAGTTCTTC. This translates into CASTRGPYNEQFF.